This is a list of T cell receptor beta chains from one sample in a study of cytomegalovirus exposure and HLA in healthy donors. The method was immunoSEQ multiplex PCR; TCRdb's version includes in-frame clones alone and lacks a portion of them. The sample consists of over 120,000 clones, 80% to 90% of them appearing once. Sequencing was done on a sample of PBMCs. The receptors derive from a woman under 30 in good health and CMV-seropositive. Each CDR3 is given with its conserved first and last residue. The order of the fields is CDR3 protein, CDR3 DNA, D gene, V gene, clone size, J gene. The D gene is left open where the match is weak. Size values are once, few and many counts, or a class for expanded clones, and some rows have none.

CASSLAASTDTQYF	TGTGCCAGCAGCCTAGCGGCTAGCACAGATACGCAGTATTTT	TRBD2	TRBV7-2	-	TRBJ2-3
CASSVEGDGIYNEQFF	TGTGCCAGCAGCGTAGAGGGGGACGGCATTTACAATGAGCAGTTCTTC	-	TRBV9	-	TRBJ2-1
CASERLAGYGNEQFF	TGTGCCAGCGAGCGACTAGCGGGGTATGGCAATGAGCAGTTCTTC	TRBD2	TRBV11-2	-	TRBJ2-1
CASSLGQPGDTQYF	TGCGCCAGCAGCTTGGGACAGCCTGGGGATACGCAGTATTTT	-	TRBV5-1	-	TRBJ2-3
CAWNPKTGRAGELFF	TGTGCCTGGAACCCCAAGACAGGGCGGGCCGGGGAGCTGTTTTTT	TRBD1	TRBV30	-	TRBJ2-2
CASSLGREEGLKGYTF	TGTGCCAGCAGCTTAGGACGGGAGGAGGGGCTTAAGGGCTACACCTTC	-	TRBV7-9	-	TRBJ1-2
CASSLSGDYEQYF	TGTGCCAGCAGCTTGTCAGGGGACTACGAGCAGTACTTC	-	TRBV13	-	TRBJ2-7
CASSPSLLETQYF	TGTGCCAGCAGCCCCTCCCTCCTAGAGACCCAGTACTTC	-	TRBV14	-	TRBJ2-5
CASSLFNVDGAYEQYF	TGTGCCAGCAGCTTGTTTAACGTGGATGGGGCATACGAGCAGTACTTC	-	TRBV5-5	-	TRBJ2-7
CASSRQGSTEAFF	TGTGCCAGCAGCAGACAGGGGAGCACTGAAGCTTTCTTT	TRBD1	TRBV6-5	few	TRBJ1-1
CASSYTGQGMKYF	TGTGCCAGCAGTTACACCGGACAGGGGATGAAGTACTTC	TRBD1	TRBV6-5	-	TRBJ2-7
CASRPGESYEQYF	TGTGCCAGCAGACCGGGGGAATCCTACGAGCAGTACTTC	-	TRBV5-5	-	TRBJ2-7
CASSQDGTGDTEAFF	TGCGCCAGCAGCCAAGATGGGACAGGGGACACTGAAGCTTTCTTT	TRBD1	TRBV4-1	-	TRBJ1-1
CASRNRVTGNTGELFF	TGTGCCAGTCGTAACAGGGTAACGGGCAACACCGGGGAGCTGTTTTTT	-	TRBV19	few	TRBJ2-2
CASSRAQEFGNTIYF	TGTGCCAGCAGCCGAGCCCAGGAATTTGGAAACACCATATATTTT	-	TRBV13	once	TRBJ1-3
CASSIDLQNRYTF	TGTGCCAGTAGTATAGATTTACAGAATCGCTACACCTTC	-	TRBV19	-	TRBJ1-2
CASISGSLNTEAFF	TGTGCCAGCATATCAGGGTCGTTGAACACTGAAGCTTTCTTT	-	TRBV28	-	TRBJ1-1
CASSIRQVDQPQHF	TGTGCCAGCAGCATCAGACAGGTGGATCAGCCCCAGCATTTT	-	TRBV9	-	TRBJ1-5
CASSGQGDSPLHF	TGTGCCAGCAGTGGACAGGGTGATTCACCCCTCCACTTT	TRBD1	TRBV9	few	TRBJ1-6
CASSPPGLAAVQYF	TGTGCCAGCTCACCACCGGGACTAGCGGCCGTGCAGTACTTC	TRBD2	TRBV18	-	TRBJ2-7
CASRRQGGLNTGELFF	TGTGCCAGTAGGCGGCAGGGTGGTCTAAACACCGGGGAGCTGTTTTTT	-	TRBV19	-	TRBJ2-2
CASSVGAGLETQYF	TGTGCCAGCAGCGTTGGCGCGGGGTTGGAGACCCAGTACTTC	-	TRBV9	-	TRBJ2-5
CASSVTGGYGYTF	TGCGCCAGCAGCGTGACAGGGGGCTATGGCTACACCTTC	TRBD1	TRBV4-1	-	TRBJ1-2
CAWSRSGLETQYF	TGTGCCTGGAGTAGGTCAGGGTTAGAGACCCAGTACTTC	-	TRBV30	-	TRBJ2-5
CASSLWVSSGGGSYNEQFF	TGTGCCAGCAGCTTATGGGTTTCTAGCGGGGGGGGCTCCTACAATGAGCAGTTCTTC	TRBD2	TRBV7-6	once	TRBJ2-1
CASSFGGSSYEQYF	TGTGCCAGCAGCTTTGGAGGGAGCTCCTACGAGCAGTACTTC	-	TRBV7-2	-	TRBJ2-7
CSVGWTVYNEQFF	TGCAGCGTGGGCTGGACAGTATACAATGAGCAGTTCTTC	-	TRBV29-1	once	TRBJ2-1
CASSRTSQSYEQYF	TGTGCCAGCAGCCGGACTAGCCAATCCTACGAGCAGTACTTC	TRBD2	TRBV7-9	-	TRBJ2-7
CASRRGQNTEAFF	TGTGCCAGCAGGCGCGGACAGAACACTGAAGCTTTCTTT	-	TRBV7-8	-	TRBJ1-1
CASSTGTGGYSNQPQHF	TGTGCCAGCAGCACCGGGACAGGGGGCTATAGCAATCAGCCCCAGCATTTT	TRBD1	TRBV5-6	-	TRBJ1-5
CASSWSLASEQYF	TGTGCCAGCAGCTGGTCGCTCGCGTCCGAGCAGTACTTC	-	TRBV5-4	-	TRBJ2-7
CASSLGGREETQYF	TGCGCCAGCAGCTTGGGGGGGCGCGAAGAGACCCAGTACTTC	-	TRBV5-1	-	TRBJ2-5
CASQPGTGGYEQYF	TGTGCCAGCCAACCCGGGACAGGGGGCTACGAGCAGTACTTC	TRBD1	TRBV7-6	-	TRBJ2-7
CASSQGGVGYEQYF	TGCGCCAGCAGCCAGGGAGGGGTGGGGTACGAGCAGTACTTC	TRBD2	TRBV4-1	-	TRBJ2-7
CAWSFPVSSYNEQFF	TGTGCCTGGAGTTTCCCCGTGAGCTCCTACAATGAGCAGTTCTTC	-	TRBV30	-	TRBJ2-1
CAWTEGPSGANVLTF	TGTGCCTGGACGGAGGGGCCCTCTGGGGCCAACGTCCTGACTTTC	-	TRBV30	-	TRBJ2-6
CASSTQYQETQYF	TGTGCCAGCAGTACCCAGTACCAAGAGACCCAGTACTTC	-	TRBV27	-	TRBJ2-5
CAISGINRGNTEAFF	TGTGCCATTAGCGGAATAAACAGGGGGAACACTGAAGCTTTCTTT	TRBD1	TRBV10-3	-	TRBJ1-1
CASSPGLAVYEQYF	TGTGCCAGCTCACCGGGACTAGCGGTCTACGAGCAGTACTTC	TRBD2	TRBV18	-	TRBJ2-7
CASSLLVMKEVRGEKLFF	TGTGCCAGCAGTTTATTGGTTATGAAGGAAGTCCGGGGGGAAAAACTGTTTTTT	-	TRBV28	-	TRBJ1-4
CAWSVRGDRPWQPQHF	TGTGCCTGGAGTGTACGGGGGGACCGACCCTGGCAGCCCCAGCATTTT	-	TRBV30	once	TRBJ1-5
CAWSYDRAYEQYF	TGTGCCTGGAGTTACGACAGGGCTTACGAGCAGTACTTC	TRBD1	TRBV30	-	TRBJ2-7
CASSPLTGGNQPQHF	TGTGCCAGCAGCCCGCTCACAGGGGGCAATCAGCCCCAGCATTTT	TRBD1	TRBV7-6	-	TRBJ1-5
CASSTSDRANSPLHF	TGTGCCAGCAGTACCTCGGACAGAGCCAATTCACCCCTCCACTTT	-	TRBV6-5	-	TRBJ1-6
CASMRLAGGQDEQFF	TGTGCCAGTATGAGACTAGCGGGGGGCCAGGATGAGCAGTTCTTC	TRBD2	TRBV19	-	TRBJ2-1
CASSPTPGYEQYF	TGTGCCAGCAGCCCGACTCCTGGGTACGAGCAGTACTTC	-	TRBV9	-	TRBJ2-7
CASSGGPTITDTQYF	TGTGCCAGCAGCGGGGGCCCAACAATCACAGATACGCAGTATTTT	-	TRBV5-6	-	TRBJ2-3
CASSEDPGTGYWGSSYNEQFF	TGTGCCAGCAGTGAAGACCCGGGGACAGGGTATTGGGGGAGCTCCTACAATGAGCAGTTCTTC	TRBD1	TRBV6-1	-	TRBJ2-1
CASSLGTSGGANEQFF	TGTGCCAGCAGCTTAGGGACTAGCGGGGGGGCCAATGAGCAGTTCTTC	TRBD2	TRBV7-6	-	TRBJ2-1
CASSGGTSGYNEQFF	TGTGCCAGCAGCGGGGGGACTAGCGGGTACAATGAGCAGTTCTTC	TRBD2	TRBV5-4	-	TRBJ2-1
CASSATGTGVYGYTF	TGTGCCAGCAGCGCAACCGGGACAGGGGTCTATGGCTACACCTTC	TRBD1	TRBV9	-	TRBJ1-2
CAISAGTGNQPQHF	TGTGCCATCAGTGCCGGGACAGGTAATCAGCCCCAGCATTTT	TRBD1	TRBV10-3	-	TRBJ1-5
CASSIGQGAQPQHF	TGTGCCAGTAGTATAGGGCAGGGTGCTCAGCCCCAGCATTTT	-	TRBV19	-	TRBJ1-5
CASRGGQAFTEAFF	TGTGCCAGCAGGGGGGGACAGGCGTTCACTGAAGCTTTCTTT	TRBD1	TRBV2	few	TRBJ1-1
CASSLAGGLAKNIQYF	TGTGCCAGCAGTCTAGCGGGGGGCCTAGCCAAAAACATTCAGTACTTC	TRBD2	TRBV27	-	TRBJ2-4
CSEGLETEAFF	TGCAGTGAGGGACTGGAGACTGAAGCTTTCTTT	-	TRBV20-1	-	TRBJ1-1
CASRDQGNTEAFF	TGTGCCAGCAGAGATCAGGGAAACACTGAAGCTTTCTTT	-	TRBV28	-	TRBJ1-1
CASSLGLNEQFF	TGTGCCAGCAGCTTGGGCCTAAATGAGCAGTTCTTC	-	TRBV5-4	-	TRBJ2-1
CASSPLAGSGAQYF	TGCGCCAGCAGCCCACTAGCGGGGTCCGGGGCCCAGTACTTC	TRBD2	TRBV4-1	once	TRBJ2-5
CAISGTGTGGYEQYF	TGTGCCATCAGTGGAACCGGGACAGGGGGCTACGAGCAGTACTTC	TRBD1	TRBV10-3	-	TRBJ2-7